The clone carrying this T cell receptor (beta chain) was found a few times. The CDR3 length is 13 residues. V lost 9 bases and J lost 7; bases outside the gene matches: 11. Per the germline V gene, CDR1 is MDHEN and CDR2 is SYDVKM. Original processing methods: Quantification of nucleated cells was approximated via reference gene primer amplification. Data came from immunoSEQ multiplex PCR; TCRdb stores just in-frame clones and leaves some out. The V and J calls and the clone size are those of that table, but D and trimming were determined from the DNA. The sample lists about 220,000 clones; roughly 82% were seen once. These data originate in a study of blood T cell repertoires in COVID-19. In the study overall: The study drew acute and convalescent COVID-19 samples from the United States, Italy and Spain. PBMCs, B-cell-depleted T cells, or T cells provided the cDNA or gDNA that made up the material.

Sequencing was performed on peripheral blood. This sequence originates from a woman aged 70-85 years with acute or convalescent COVID-19. The rearrangement links TRBV28 to TRBJ1-2; 7 bases map to TRBD1. CDR3 coding DNA: TGTGCCAGTTCCGGCCAGGGGGTTTTTGGCTACACCTTC. Residues: CASSGQGVFGYTF.